This is a list of T cell receptor beta chains from one sample in a study of T cell repertoires in cytomegalovirus infection. For these TCRs, the target antigens are not known. TCRdb used MiXCR to reprocess the reads, holding one entry per CDR3 protein. This sample has around 570,000 distinct CDR3 sequences; 40% occur once, and the top ten carry about half. Specimen: cultured PBMCs, collected from culture after CMV antigen stimulation. These receptor sequences come from a human donor in good health (CMV status not recorded). Some clones in this sample may be carry-over from other donors' samples. Both conserved end residues are part of each CDR3. The order of the fields is CDR3 length, D gene, V gene, clone size, J gene, CDR3 protein, CDR3 DNA. The D gene is left open where the match is weak. Rows may omit the clone size; those that give it use once, few, many or a size class.

>11|.|TRBV7-9|.|TRBJ2-3
CASSSDDSDLW
TGTGCCAGCAGCTCAGATGACTCGGACCTATGG
>14|.|TRBV6-2/TRBV6-3|.|TRBJ2-1
CASIGGSVYNEQFF
TGTGCCAGCATAGGGGGATCGGTGTACAATGAGCAGTTCTTC
>15|.|TRBV20-1|few|TRBJ2-3
CSAVPPGHRADTQYF
TGCAGTGCTGTCCCCCCGGGACACCGGGCAGATACGCAGTATTTT
>14|TRBD1|TRBV7-2|many|TRBJ1-4
CASSPSGTGLKLFF
TGTGCCAGCAGCCCTTCCGGGACAGGGCTAAAACTGTTTTTT
>13|.|TRBV7-2|few|TRBJ2-3
CASGPSGGDTQYF
TGTGCCAGCGGACCCTCCGGGGGAGATACGCAGTATTTT
>15|.|TRBV12-3/TRBV12-4|few|TRBJ2-6
CASSLRGNGANVLTF
TGTGCCAGCAGTTTGCGGGGAAACGGGGCCAACGTCCTGACTTTC
>15|.|TRBV15|few|TRBJ2-1
CATSSHPDPPAVQFF
TGTGCCACCAGCAGTCACCCCGACCCCCCGGCAGTGCAGTTCTTC
>14|.|TRBV7-2|few|TRBJ2-2
CASSFVGWNGELFF
TGTGCCAGCAGCTTCGTAGGGTGGAATGGGGAGCTGTTTTTT
>12|.|TRBV3-1|few|TRBJ2-7
CASMSPVYEQYF
TGTGCCAGCATGTCTCCGGTTTACGAGCAGTACTTC
>14|TRBD1|TRBV7-2|few|TRBJ2-2
CASRRTGGRGELFF
TGTGCCAGCAGGCGGACAGGGGGTCGAGGGGAGCTGTTTTTT
>14|TRBD2|TRBV7-9|.|TRBJ2-7
CASSPIAGGYEQYF
TGTGCCAGCAGCCCGATAGCGGGAGGGTACGAGCAGTACTTC
>14|TRBD1|TRBV7-8|.|TRBJ1-6
CASKPDRDTSPLHF
TGTGCCAGCAAACCTGACAGGGACACTTCACCCCTCCACTTT
>13|.|TRBV7-2|few|TRBJ1-2
CASSLYSHYGYTF
TGTGCCAGCAGCTTATACAGCCACTATGGCTACACCTTC
>14|.|TRBV28|.|TRBJ2-4
CASSVPGMGSIQYF
TGTGCCAGCAGCGTGCCCGGGATGGGCAGCATTCAGTACTTC
>15|TRBD2|TRBV19|.|TRBJ2-5
CASSITSGGLETQYF
TGTGCCAGTAGTATTACTAGCGGGGGGTTGGAGACCCAGTACTTC
>13|.|TRBV7-2|.|TRBJ2-1
CASSLEKHNEQFF
TGTGCCAGCAGCTTAGAGAAGCACAATGAGCAGTTCTTC
>14|TRBD2|TRBV6-1|.|TRBJ2-5
CASSEAGGGETQYF
TGTGCCAGCAGTGAAGCGGGGGGGGGAGAGACCCAGTACTTC
>11|.|TRBV30|.|TRBJ2-7
CAWSDFYEQYF
TGTGCCTGGAGCGACTTCTACGAGCAGTACTTC
>13|.|TRBV12-3/TRBV12-4|.|TRBJ1-1
CASSLQWVTEAFF
TGTGCCAGCAGTTTACAGTGGGTGACTGAAGCTTTCTTT
>14|.|TRBV12-5|few|TRBJ2-1
CATADSSSYNEQFF
TGTGCTACTGCGGACTCTAGCTCCTACAATGAGCAGTTCTTC
>13|.|TRBV7-9|many|TRBJ1-1
CASSPSGGTEAFF
TGTGCCAGCAGCCCGTCGGGCGGAACTGAAGCTTTCTTT
>17|.|TRBV6-1|.|TRBJ1-5
CASSEGWRLTSNQPQHF
TGTGCCAGCAGTGAAGGTTGGAGGCTGACTAGCAATCAGCCCCAGCATTTT
>17|.|TRBV28|.|TRBJ2-7
CASSPYPSSRGSGEQYF
TGTGCCAGCAGCCCATACCCCTCCTCGAGGGGATCGGGCGAGCAGTACTTC
>13|.|TRBV7-8|few|TRBJ1-1
CATGVGANTEAFF
TGTGCCACTGGGGTCGGGGCGAACACTGAAGCTTTCTTT
>15|.|TRBV20-1|.|TRBJ1-3
CSASLRGVSGNTIYF
TGCAGTGCTAGCCTGCGGGGGGTCTCTGGAAACACCATATATTTT
>15|TRBD1|TRBV7-9|once|TRBJ1-1
CASRTRTGGDTEAFF
TGTGCCAGCAGAACTCGGACAGGAGGGGACACTGAAGCTTTCTTT
>14|.|TRBV6-2/TRBV6-3|.|TRBJ1-2
CASSYGTDVYGYTF
TGTGCCAGCAGTTACGGAACAGACGTCTATGGCTACACCTTC
>15|.|TRBV7-2|many|TRBJ2-3
CASSLGQGRTDTQYF
TGTGCCAGCAGCTTAGGGCAGGGTCGGACAGATACGCAGTATTTT
>16|.|TRBV28|.|TRBJ2-6
CASSAIGVSGANVLTF
TGTGCCAGCAGTGCCATAGGGGTCTCTGGGGCCAACGTCCTGACTTTC
>19|TRBD2|TRBV12-3/TRBV12-4|.|TRBJ2-3
CASSLLHSSGVGSTDTQYF
TGTGCCAGCAGTTTGCTCCATTCTAGCGGGGTAGGGAGCACAGATACGCAGTATTTT
>15|.|TRBV10-1|.|TRBJ2-3
CASSDDAKSTDTQYF
TGCGCCAGCAGTGATGATGCTAAAAGCACAGATACGCAGTATTTT
>18|.|TRBV6-1|few|TRBJ2-3
CASSGTSSGAIFLKTQYF
TGTGCCAGCAGTGGAACGAGCAGCGGCGCTATTTTTTTGAAAACGCAGTATTTT
>13|.|TRBV6-2/TRBV6-3|few|TRBJ2-3
CASGYQGPDTQYF
TGTGCCAGCGGATATCAGGGCCCAGATACGCAGTATTTT
>17|TRBD2|TRBV7-8|.|TRBJ2-5
CASSLEVSSGMSETQYF
TGTGCCAGCAGCTTAGAGGTTTCGAGCGGGATGTCAGAGACCCAGTACTTC
>16|.|TRBV20-1|.|TRBJ2-4
CSARGYDGGNKNIQYF
TGCAGTGCTAGAGGGTATGACGGGGGCAACAAAAACATTCAGTACTTC
>18|.|TRBV4-1|many|TRBJ1-5
CASSQANLGSSGNQPQHF
TGCGCCAGCAGCCAAGCCAACCTAGGATCCAGCGGCAATCAGCCCCAGCATTTT
>18|.|TRBV7-8|few|TRBJ2-6
CASSLKFARVTGANVLTF
TGTGCCAGCAGCTTAAAATTCGCCCGGGTTACTGGGGCCAACGTCCTGACTTTC
>15|.|TRBV5-1|.|TRBJ2-7
CASSPTTGKPYEQYF
TGCGCCAGCAGCCCAACGACAGGTAAACCCTACGAGCAGTACTTC
>14|.|TRBV9|.|TRBJ2-1
CASSAMGVRNEQFF
TGTGCCAGCAGCGCTATGGGAGTTAGAAATGAGCAGTTCTTC
>15|TRBD2|TRBV7-2|.|TRBJ2-5
CASSLQLAGVGTQYF
TGTGCCAGCAGCTTGCAACTAGCGGGCGTTGGGACCCAGTACTTC
>15|TRBD1|TRBV6-2/TRBV6-3|few|TRBJ1-5
CASSARDRSNQPQHF
TGTGCCAGCAGTGCCCGGGACAGGAGCAATCAGCCCCAGCATTTT
>12|TRBD1|TRBV6-1|.|TRBJ2-1
CASGQAYNEQFF
TGTGCCAGTGGACAGGCCTACAATGAGCAGTTCTTC
>13|.|TRBV19|.|TRBJ1-2
CASRVQGFYGYTF
TGTGCCAGTAGAGTACAGGGCTTCTATGGCTACACCTTC
>14|TRBD1|TRBV5-1|.|TRBJ2-7
CASSLEGQGYEQYF
TGCGCCAGCAGCTTGGAGGGACAGGGTTACGAGCAGTACTTC
>12|.|TRBV7-2|.|TRBJ2-7
CASSRSSVEQYF
TGTGCCAGCAGCCGTTCGAGCGTGGAGCAGTACTTC
>13|.|TRBV19|.|TRBJ1-1
CASTSPLYAEAFF
TGTGCCAGTACCTCCCCGTTGTACGCTGAAGCTTTCTTT
>16|TRBD2|TRBV11-2|.|TRBJ2-1
CASSQMRTSGRNEQFF
TGTGCCAGCAGCCAGATGAGAACTAGCGGGAGGAATGAGCAGTTCTTC
>15|.|TRBV2|many|TRBJ1-1
CASIRTGPMNTEAFF
TGTGCCAGCATCAGGACGGGACCTATGAACACTGAAGCTTTCTTT
>14|.|TRBV27|.|TRBJ2-7
CASSSQGGPYEQYF
TGTGCCAGCAGTTCTCAGGGGGGTCCCTACGAGCAGTACTTC
>15|TRBD2|TRBV7-2|many|TRBJ2-5
CASSPQAGSQETQYF
TGTGCCAGCAGCCCACAAGCGGGAAGCCAAGAGACCCAGTACTTC
>13|.|TRBV11-2|.|TRBJ1-1
CASSNSPGREAFF
TGTGCCAGCAGCAACTCCCCGGGACGTGAAGCTTTCTTT
>15|.|TRBV20-1|few|TRBJ2-5
CSARPGPGVQETQYF
TGCAGTGCTAGACCGGGCCCAGGGGTCCAGGAGACCCAGTACTTC
>17|TRBD2|TRBV4-1|.|TRBJ2-7
CASSQDLILAANYEQYF
TGCGCCAGCAGCCAAGATTTAATACTAGCGGCGAACTACGAGCAGTACTTC
>15|.|TRBV7-2|many|TRBJ1-2
CASSLERRDAYGYTF
TGTGCCAGCAGCTTAGAGCGCAGGGATGCCTATGGCTACACCTTC